The clone carrying this T cell receptor (beta chain) was seen at least ten times. Its antigen is still unknown. TCRdb called the reads again in MiXCR, with one record for every CDR3 protein. The sample yields roughly 230,000 distinct CDR3 sequences, roughly 12% seen once. This sample is drawn from a study of T cell repertoires in cytomegalovirus infection. Study at large: Public TCR beta signatures indicated both CMV infection and matching HLA type.

Germline V gene lookup returns CDR1 SGHDN and CDR2 FVKESK. The ends lost 5 bases at V and 5 bases at J; junction bases unmatched: 8. The CDR3 has 14 residues. The study, taken as a whole, reports: In two of eight donors, the top clonotype was HLA-C-restricted CMV-specific.

The clonotype originates from a human donor in good health (CMV status not recorded). Some clones in this sample may be carry-over from other donors' samples. Sequencing used PBMCs. The rearrangement joins TRBV14 to TRBJ1-1; TRBD1 aligns across 7 bases. CDR3 sequence reads: CASSSDREITEAFF. In nucleotides, the CDR3 is TGTGCCAGCAGCTCAGACAGGGAAATAACTGAAGCTTTCTTT.